The TCR beta chain described here comes from a study of OX40 agonist ivuxolimab in advanced cancers. Study as a whole: An agonistic anti-OX40 (CD134) antibody, ivuxolimab, was used to treat the patients.

Germline values: CDR1 ENHRY, CDR2 SYGVKD. This CDR3 region has 13 residues. V lost 3 bases and J 1 base, leaving 6 bases between the germline ends. Study-wide points: Antigen targets of the expanded peripheral T cells went undetermined. The average count of expanded clones was higher among CD8+ T cells than among CD4+.

Data came from immunoSEQ multiplex PCR; TCRdb stores just in-frame clones and leaves some out. The sample comprises over 100,000 clones, roughly nine tenths of which are singletons, and about 0.55% rests with the top ten. Regarding this clone: What it recognizes is unknown.

The clonotype was recovered from an adult with an advanced solid tumor such as melanoma, head and neck, liver or kidney cancer. The sample consisted of CD4+ or CD8+ T cells sorted from blood, taken in a trial of the OX40 agonist ivuxolimab. The genes are TRBV10-3 and TRBJ1-1; no definite D call. CDR3 sequence: CAISERENTEAFF. As DNA, the CDR3 is TGTGCCATCAGTGAAAGGGAGAACACTGAAGCTTTCTTT.